This T cell receptor beta chain was obtained from a study of a mutant IDH1 vaccine in newly diagnosed glioma. For the study at large: Commencement of vaccination occurred 4-6 weeks following radiotherapy alone, or concurrently with temozolomide cycles. Of the patients given treatment, 62.5% were male and 37.5% were female, and a mean age of around 41 years was recorded. Previous care, which was radiotherapy, temozolomide, or both, most often involved both. Study results and caveats: Vaccination elicited immune responses in 93.3% of patients.

The trim removed 4 bases at V and 3 bases at J, leaving 4 bases unmatched. The CDR3 extends over 15 amino acids. Germline CDR1 SGHKS, CDR2 YYEKEE (reference sequence). The table came from immunoSEQ multiplex PCR; TCRdb's copy has only in-frame clones and leaves some out. In the table there are 32,000 or so clones, approximately 90% of which are singletons. This clone was counted a few times. The antigen is undetermined. The time point: week 5, during vaccination. Vaccinated patients received 300 ug of mutant IDH1 20-mer peptide per dose, with topical imiquimod. This clonotype originated in a woman aged 35 to 49 with glioma. Some clones in this sample may be carry-over from other donors' samples. This chain uses TRBV5-5 with TRBJ2-5, with 12 bases fitting TRBD2. The material sequenced was peripheral blood mononuclear cells (PBMCs), taken from a glioma patient whose treatment included an IDH1 peptide vaccine. CDR3: CASSRGLAGKETQYF. CDR3 DNA: TGTGCCAGCAGCCGCGGACTAGCGGGGAAAGAGACCCAGTACTTC.